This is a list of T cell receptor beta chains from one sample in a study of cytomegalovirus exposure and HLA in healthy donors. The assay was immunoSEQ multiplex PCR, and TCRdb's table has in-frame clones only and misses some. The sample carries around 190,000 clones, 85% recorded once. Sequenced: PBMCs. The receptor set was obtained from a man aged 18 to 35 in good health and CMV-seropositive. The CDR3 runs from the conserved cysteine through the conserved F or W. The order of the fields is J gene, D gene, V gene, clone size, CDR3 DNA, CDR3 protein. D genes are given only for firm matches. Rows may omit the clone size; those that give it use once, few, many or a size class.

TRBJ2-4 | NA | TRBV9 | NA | TGTGCCAGCAGCGTAGGGGGAGGACTAGCCAAAAACATTCAGTACTTC | CASSVGGGLAKNIQYF
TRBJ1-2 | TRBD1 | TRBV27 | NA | TGTGCCAGCAGTTTCAACAGGGGATACGGCTACACCTTC | CASSFNRGYGYTF
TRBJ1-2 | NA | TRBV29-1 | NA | TGCAGCGTTGAAGATCGGTCATTCTACTATGGCTACACCTTC | CSVEDRSFYYGYTF
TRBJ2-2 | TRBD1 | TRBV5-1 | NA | TGCGCCAGCCTGGGAGACAGGGGAGACACCGGGGAGCTGTTTTTT | CASLGDRGDTGELFF
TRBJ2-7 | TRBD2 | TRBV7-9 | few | TGTGCCAGCAGCCGAACCGTATCTAGCGGGGGGACTTACGAGCAGTACTTC | CASSRTVSSGGTYEQYF
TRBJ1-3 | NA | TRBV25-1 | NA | TGTGCCAGCGGCTTGATTAATGGAAACACCATATATTTT | CASGLINGNTIYF
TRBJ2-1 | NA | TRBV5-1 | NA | TGCGCCAGCAGCTCCCTTCAGGACAATGAGCAGTTCTTC | CASSSLQDNEQFF
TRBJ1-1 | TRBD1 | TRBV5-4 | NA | TGTGCCAGCAGCGTGGACAGGGAAGGAAAAGCTTTCTTT | CASSVDREGKAFF
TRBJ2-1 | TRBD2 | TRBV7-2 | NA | TGTGCCAGCAGCTTATGGCTAGCGGGCAGTAATGAGCAGTTCTTC | CASSLWLAGSNEQFF
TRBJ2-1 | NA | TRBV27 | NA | TGTGCCAGCAGTGCGGGGATCAAACAGTTCTTC | CASSAGIKQFF
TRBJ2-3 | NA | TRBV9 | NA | TGTGCCAGCAGCGTAGCTACGGATACGCAGTATTTT | CASSVATDTQYF
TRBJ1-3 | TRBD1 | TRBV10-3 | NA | TGTGCCATCAGACCCTCAGGGGGCCAAGACACCATATATTTT | CAIRPSGGQDTIYF
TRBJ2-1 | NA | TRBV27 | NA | TGTGCCAGCAGTAGGACTACCGATGAGCAGTTCTTC | CASSRTTDEQFF
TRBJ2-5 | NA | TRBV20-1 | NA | TGCAGTGCCCGACTCCTAGAGACCCAGTACTTC | CSARLLETQYF
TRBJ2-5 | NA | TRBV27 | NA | TGTGCCAGCAGTTTAGCCCCTCGGATGGCGGTCCAGTACTTC | CASSLAPRMAVQYF
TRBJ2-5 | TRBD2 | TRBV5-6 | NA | TGTGCCACGGGAGCGGGGGGGCAAGAGACCCAGTACTTC | CATGAGGQETQYF
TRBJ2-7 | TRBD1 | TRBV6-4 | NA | TGTGCCAGCAGTGACGGGATCAAGGGACAGAGTTTACTAATACTCTCCTACGAGCAGTACTTC | CASSDGIKGQSLLILSYEQYF
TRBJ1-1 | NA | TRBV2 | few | TGTGCCAGCGGCCCAACCCCGGACAGGAACACTGAAGCTTTCTTT | CASGPTPDRNTEAFF
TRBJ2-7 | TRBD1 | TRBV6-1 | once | TGTGCCAGCAGTGAAGCGGACAGGGGCCACGAGCAGTACTTC | CASSEADRGHEQYF
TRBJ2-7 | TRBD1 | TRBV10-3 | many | TGTGCCTTCAGTCCCGGGACAGGCCGGGGCGAGCAGTACTTC | CAFSPGTGRGEQYF
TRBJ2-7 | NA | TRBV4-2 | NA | TGTGCCAGCAGCCATGGGACTTCCTACGAGCAGTACTTC | CASSHGTSYEQYF
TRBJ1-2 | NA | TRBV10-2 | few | TGCGCCAGCAGTGATAAAACAGACTATGGCTACACCTTC | CASSDKTDYGYTF
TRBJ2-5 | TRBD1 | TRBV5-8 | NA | TGTGCCAGCAGCTACGGACAGGGGACGGGAGAGACCCAGTACTTC | CASSYGQGTGETQYF
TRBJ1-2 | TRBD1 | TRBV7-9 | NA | TGTGCCAGCAGCTTAGACAGGGGGAAGGGCTACACCTTC | CASSLDRGKGYTF
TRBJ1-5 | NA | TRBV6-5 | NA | TGTGCCAGCAGTTACTATCGCGGCCCCAATCAGCCCCAGCATTTT | CASSYYRGPNQPQHF
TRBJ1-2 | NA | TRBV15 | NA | TGTGCCTCTTCAGAGGGGCGGGGGCTGGGGTATGGCTACACCTTC | CASSEGRGLGYGYTF
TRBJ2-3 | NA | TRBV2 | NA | TGTGCCAGCAGGGAACAGGGGTGGACTAGGAGCCCAGATACGCAGTATTTT | CASREQGWTRSPDTQYF
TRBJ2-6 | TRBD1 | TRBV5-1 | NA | TGCGCCTCCCGACAGGGGGTTTATTCTGGGGCCAACGTCCTGACTTTC | CASRQGVYSGANVLTF
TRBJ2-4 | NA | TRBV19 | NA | TGTGCCAGTAGCCCCCCGGGAGCCAAAAACATTCAGTACTTC | CASSPPGAKNIQYF
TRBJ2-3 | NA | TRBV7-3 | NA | TGTGCCAGCAGCACACCGGGGGATACGCAGTATTTT | CASSTPGDTQYF
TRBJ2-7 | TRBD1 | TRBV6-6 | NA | TGTGCCAGCAGTTACGCGACAGGGGGCTCCTATTACGAGCAGTACTTC | CASSYATGGSYYEQYF
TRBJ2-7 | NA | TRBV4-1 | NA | TGCGCCAGCAGCCCCCATCATGGGCTGGGCTCCTACGAGCAGTACTTC | CASSPHHGLGSYEQYF